The 21 T cell receptor beta chains in this list originate from one sample, sequenced in a study of T cells after yellow fever vaccination (dated by TCRdb to 2018 to 2020). Libraries came from 5' RACE. TCRdb lists the instrument as Illumina HiSeq 2500. TCRdb reran the public reads through fastp at Q25 and MiXCR, keeping productive beta chains. Each CDR3 protein appears once, grouped with its most common genes and DNA. Here the sample has some 400,000 distinct CDR3 sequences; roughly 6.2% occur a single time. The ten largest clones capture over 14% of the sample. The sample's treatment or condition label, decoded: live attenuated yellow fever vaccine strain. This specimen was PBMCs, taken 5 days after the yellow fever booster vaccination. These receptors were collected from a man aged 30-40 years who received the YFV17D yellow fever vaccine.

This clonotype was observed at least ten times. The gene calls are TRBV28 and TRBJ2-5; D remains unclear. The CDR3 extends over 14 amino acids. The V end lost 3 bases, the J end lost 0 bases, and 8 bases lay between the germline ends. Germline values: CDR1 MDHEN, CDR2 SYDVKM. The CDR3 sequence is CASSLGPYQETQYF. The CDR3 DNA is TGTGCCAGCAGTTTGGGTCCTTACCAAGAGACCCAGTACTTC. The variable domain in full, with the rest retrieved from reference TRBV28 and TRBJ2-5, is DVKVTQSSRYLVKRTGEKVFLECVQDMDHENMFWYRQDPGLGLRLIYFSYDVKMKEKGDIPEGYSVSREKKERFSLILESASTNQTSMYLCASSLGPYQETQYFGPGTRLLVL.

The sample holds many counts of this clonotype. The chain uses TRBV7-2 and TRBJ1-3, with TRBD1 as a possible D gene (5 bases). From germline, CDR1 is SGHTA and CDR2 FQGNSA. This CDR3 is built from 15 residues. Between the trimmed V and J ends, which lost 3 bases and 2 bases, there was a span of 11 bases. The CDR3 region is CASSLGGVTGNTIYF. Written as DNA, the CDR3 is TGTGCCAGCAGCTTGGGGGGGGTAACTGGAAACACCATATATTTT.

The chain links TRBV11-1 to TRBJ2-7, with D possibly TRBD1 on 7 matching bases. V was cut by 3 bases and J by 3 bases, with 15 bases left in between. CDR1 and CDR2 from the germline V gene are SGHAT and FQDESV (reference sequence). The CDR3 length is 15 residues. The CDR3 bases are TGTGCCAGCAGCTTGCGGGGACAGACTGGCTACGAGCAGTACTTC. Translated, it gives CASSLRGQTGYEQYF.

This clonotype was counted at least ten times. The chain couples TRBV10-3 to TRBJ2-7; D perhaps matches TRBD2 (5 bases). The CDR3 is 13 amino acids. Trimming left V 7 bases short and J 5 bases short, with 15 bases between. Germline V gene lookup returns CDR1 ENHRY and CDR2 SYGVKD. The CDR3 here is CAIMGLGLDEQYF. CDR3 coding DNA: TGTGCCATCATGGGGTTAGGACTTGACGAGCAGTACTTC.

This clonotype was seen ten or more times. V and J are TRBV5-1 and TRBJ2-1; 9 nucleotides align to TRBD2. The germline gives CDR1 SGHRS, CDR2 YFSETQ. The CDR3 extends over 16 amino acids. Trimming removed 4 bases from V and 7 bases from J; junction bases left unmatched: 12. CDR3 in amino acids: CASSHAGLAPYNEQFF. The DNA of the CDR3 is TGCGCCAGCAGCCATGCCGGACTAGCGCCTTATAATGAGCAGTTCTTC.

This clonotype occurred many times. CDR3 sequence reads: CASSVGGLAGGSYNEQFF. The CDR3 DNA follows: TGTGCCAGCAGCGTCGGGGGACTAGCGGGAGGCTCCTACAATGAGCAGTTCTTC. This chain uses TRBV9 with TRBJ2-1, with 15 positions matching TRBD2. Germline values: CDR1 SGDLS, CDR2 YYNGEE. The CDR3 is 18 amino acids. With V trimmed by 2 bases and J by 0 bases, 3 bases remained unmatched.

The chain recombines TRBV20-1 with TRBJ2-1; TRBD1 matches 7 bases. Germline lookup yields CDR1 DFQATT and CDR2 SNEGSKA (reference sequence). J gave up 0 bases and V 0 bases, and 5 bases lay outside the gene matches. CDR3 length: 16 amino acids. The CDR3 sequence: CSARDPQGSSYNEQFF. For the CDR3, the DNA is TGCAGTGCTAGAGACCCACAGGGGAGCTCCTACAATGAGCAGTTCTTC.

Remarks on this clonotype: As the CDR3 is not closed by the conserved phenylalanine or tryptophan, this likely results from a read error. The chain uses TRBV19 and TRBJ1-5; D possibly corresponds to TRBD1 (6 bases). Germline V CDR1 and CDR2: LNHDA, SQIVND (reference sequence). There are 17 residues in the CDR3. V lost 4 bases to trimming and J lost 0 bases, with 16 bases between them. As DNA, the CDR3 is TGTGCCAGTAGTACAGGGGAGGGGAGATATAGCAATCAGCCCCAGCATTCT. Amino acid sequence: CASSTGEGRYSNQPQHS.

The V gene is TRBV7-6, the J gene TRBJ2-6, with 9 nucleotides matching TRBD1. The V gene end was trimmed by 6 bases and the J gene end by 0 bases; junction bases not matched to a gene: 9. The CDR3 contains 18 residues. CDR1 and CDR2 (germline): SGHVS, FNYEAQ. CDR3 sequence: CASRPRTGEFSGANVLTF. The CDR3 DNA sequence: TGTGCCAGCAGACCTCGGACAGGGGAATTCTCTGGGGCCAACGTCCTGACTTTC.

This clonotype was picked up a small number of times. The rearrangement joins TRBV3-1 to TRBJ2-2; TRBD1 matches 9 bases. The CDR3 length is 18 residues. Germline assignment: CDR1 LGHDT and CDR2 YNNKEL (reference sequence). Trimming removed 3 bases from V and 6 bases from J; junction bases left unmatched: 14. CDR3 in DNA: TGTGCCAGCAGCCACCTCTCAAAGCCGGGACAGGGCCCCGGGGAGCTGTTTTTT. As protein: CASSHLSKPGQGPGELFF.

In its sample, this clonotype was seen many times. The rearrangement joins TRBV6-4 to TRBJ2-5; TRBD1 matches 7 bases. The V and J ends lost 6 bases and 4 bases, in that order; junction bases with no gene match: 5. The CDR3 totals 13 residues. The germline V gene has CDR1 MRHNA and CDR2 SNTAGT. The CDR3 DNA reads TGTGCCAGCAGCGGGGACAGAGGAGAGACCCAGTACTTC. Protein product: CASSGDRGETQYF.

The rearrangement links TRBV12-3 or TRBV12-4 to TRBJ2-7; 7 bases are shared with TRBD2. The CDR3 loop spans 14 amino acids. J gave up 3 bases and V 8 bases, and 10 bases lay outside the gene matches. In DNA form, the CDR3 reads TGTGCCAGCGCCCCCTGGGAGGGAGACTACGAGCAGTACTTC. Amino acid sequence: CASAPWEGDYEQYF.

This clonotype has more than one count but fewer than ten. V gene TRBV20-1 combines with J gene TRBJ2-1; TRBD2 agrees at 8 bases. After removal of 6 bases from V and 5 bases from J, the junction contained 9 bases not matched to a gene. The CDR3 covers 14 residues. CDR1 and CDR2 from the germline V gene are DFQATT and SNEGSKA (reference sequence). The CDR3 nucleotides read TGCAGTGCCTGGGGGGTAGCGGGGAACAATGAGCAGTTCTTC. It codes for CSAWGVAGNNEQFF.

This clonotype occurred many times. The chain couples TRBV7-2 to TRBJ2-2; TRBD2 might be the D (5 bases). Per the germline V gene, CDR1 is SGHTA and CDR2 is FQGNSA. The V end was cut by 5 bases, the J end by 7 bases, with 14 bases between. The CDR3 has 14 amino acids. CDR3 nucleotides: TGTGCCAGCAGCCCTGAGGGCCCGGGCGGGGAGCTGTTTTTT. It is translated as CASSPEGPGGELFF.

This clonotype was detected ten times or more. CDR3 region: CASSPRMGARSGANVLTF. CDR3 bases: TGTGCCAGCTCACCTAGGATGGGGGCGCGGTCCGGGGCCAACGTCCTGACTTTC. This sequence joins TRBV18 and TRBJ2-6, with D maybe TRBD1 (6 bases). The CDR3 extends over 18 amino acids. Germline values: CDR1 KGHSH, CDR2 LQKENI. Trimming took off 3 bases at V and 4 bases at J, with 19 bases between the two ends.

V is TRBV5-1 and J is TRBJ2-3; a possible D gene is TRBD2 (5 bases). V lost 0 bases to trimming and J lost 4 bases, with 15 bases between them. The CDR3 has 16 amino acids. Germline V CDR1 and CDR2: SGHRS, YFSETQ. The CDR3 DNA reads TGCGCCAGCAGCTTGGGCCCGGGATATGGCTCAGATACGCAGTATTTT. It codes for CASSLGPGYGSDTQYF.

In this sample, this clonotype turned up many times. The chain employs TRBV27 and TRBJ2-1; 7 bases line up with TRBD1. Germline V gene data show CDR1 as MNHEY and CDR2 as SMNVEV (reference sequence). V gave up 3 bases and J gave up 6 bases; unmatched junction bases: 5. The CDR3 extends over 14 amino acids. CDR3 amino acids: CASSFRDRINEQFF. The CDR3 DNA reads TGTGCCAGCAGTTTCCGGGACAGAATCAATGAGCAGTTCTTC.

This clonotype was observed at least ten times. The rearrangement links TRBV6-2 or TRBV6-3 to TRBJ2-1, with D perhaps matching TRBD1 (6 bases). V lost 3 bases and J lost 3, with 12 bases in between. The germline CDR1 and CDR2 sequences are MNHEY and SVGEGT. The CDR3 is 15 amino acids. The CDR3 reads CASSYYGQFYNEQFF. The CDR3 DNA sequence: TGTGCCAGCAGTTATTATGGACAGTTCTACAATGAGCAGTTCTTC.

This clonotype was seen only a few times. The rearrangement joins TRBV7-9 to TRBJ2-1; D remains unclear. The CDR3 is 12 residues long. V gave up 1 base and J gave up 9 bases, with 7 bases separating them. Germline V lookup: CDR1 SEHNR, CDR2 FQNEAQ (reference sequence). In nucleotides, the CDR3 is TGTGCCAGCAGCTTAGTGACCCCTGAGCAGTTCTTC. Translation gives CASSLVTPEQFF.

This clonotype has just a few counts. The CDR3 reads CATSPHRGDTQYF. The CDR3 bases are TGTGCCACCAGCCCACATAGGGGGGATACGCAGTATTTT. The V gene is TRBV15, the J gene TRBJ2-3; D may be TRBD1 (6 bases). The germline V gene encodes CDR1 LNHNV and CDR2 YYDKDF (reference sequence). The CDR3 has 13 amino acids. The germline V and J ends were trimmed by 5 bases and 6 bases, with 12 bases remaining between them.

This clonotype appeared a single time. This rearrangement joins TRBV20-1 to TRBJ2-5; 8 nucleotides line up with TRBD1. J was trimmed by 2 bases and V by 6 bases; bases with no gene match: 5. This CDR3 region has 13 residues. CDR1 DFQATT and CDR2 SNEGSKA come from the germline V gene (reference sequence). The CDR3, as DNA: TGCAGTGCGAGGAGACAGGGGCAAGAGACCCAGTACTTC. Amino acid sequence: CSARRQGQETQYF.